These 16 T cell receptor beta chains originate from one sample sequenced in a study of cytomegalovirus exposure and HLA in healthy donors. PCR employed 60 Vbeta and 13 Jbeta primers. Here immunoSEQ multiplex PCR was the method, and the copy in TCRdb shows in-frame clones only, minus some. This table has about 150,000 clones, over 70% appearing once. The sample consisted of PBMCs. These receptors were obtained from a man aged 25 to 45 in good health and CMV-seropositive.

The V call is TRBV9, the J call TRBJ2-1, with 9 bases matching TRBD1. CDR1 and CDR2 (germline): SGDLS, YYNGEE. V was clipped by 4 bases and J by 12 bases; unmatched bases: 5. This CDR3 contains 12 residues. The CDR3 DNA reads TGTGCCAGCAGCCCGGGACAGGGTGGGCAGTTCTTC. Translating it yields CASSPGQGGQFF.

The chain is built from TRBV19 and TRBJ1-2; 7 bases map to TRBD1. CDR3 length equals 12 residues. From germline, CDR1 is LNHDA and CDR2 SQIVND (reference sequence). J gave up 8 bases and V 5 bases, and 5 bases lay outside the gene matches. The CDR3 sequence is CASSQRQGGYTF. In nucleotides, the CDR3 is TGTGCCAGTAGTCAGCGACAGGGAGGCTACACCTTC.

DNA of the CDR3: TGTGCCTGGAAACACGGCGGGAACACTGAAGCTTTCTTT. Translated, it gives CAWKHGGNTEAFF. This chain uses TRBV30 with TRBJ1-1; D unclear. Trimming took off 4 bases at V and 1 base at J, with 10 bases between the two ends. The germline V gene has CDR1 GTSNPN and CDR2 SVGIG (reference sequence). The CDR3 is 13 residues long.

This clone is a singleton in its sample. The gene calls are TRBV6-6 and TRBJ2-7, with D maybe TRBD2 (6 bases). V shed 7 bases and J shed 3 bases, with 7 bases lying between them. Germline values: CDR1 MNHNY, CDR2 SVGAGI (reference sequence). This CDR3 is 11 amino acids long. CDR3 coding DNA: TGTGCCAGCACCGGGGGCTACGAGCAGTACTTC. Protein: CASTGGYEQYF.

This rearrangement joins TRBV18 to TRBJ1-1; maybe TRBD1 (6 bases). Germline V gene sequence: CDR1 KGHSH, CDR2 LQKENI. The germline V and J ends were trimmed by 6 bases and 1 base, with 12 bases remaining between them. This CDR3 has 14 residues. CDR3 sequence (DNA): TGTGCCAGCTCTCGACAGGCCTCGAACACTGAAGCTTTCTTT. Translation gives CASSRQASNTEAFF.

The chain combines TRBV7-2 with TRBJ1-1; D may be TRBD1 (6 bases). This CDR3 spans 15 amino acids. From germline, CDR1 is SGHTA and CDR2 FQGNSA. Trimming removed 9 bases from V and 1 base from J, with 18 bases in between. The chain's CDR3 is CASTRGGTSNTEAFF. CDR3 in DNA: TGTGCCAGTACGAGGGGGGGGACTTCGAACACTGAAGCTTTCTTT.

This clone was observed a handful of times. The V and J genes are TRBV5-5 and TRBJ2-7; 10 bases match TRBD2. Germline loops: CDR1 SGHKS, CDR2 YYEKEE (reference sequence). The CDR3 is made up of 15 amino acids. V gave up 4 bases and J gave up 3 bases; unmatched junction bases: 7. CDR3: CASSLLASGGYEQYF. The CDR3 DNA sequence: TGTGCCAGCAGCCTGCTGGCTAGCGGGGGCTACGAGCAGTACTTC.

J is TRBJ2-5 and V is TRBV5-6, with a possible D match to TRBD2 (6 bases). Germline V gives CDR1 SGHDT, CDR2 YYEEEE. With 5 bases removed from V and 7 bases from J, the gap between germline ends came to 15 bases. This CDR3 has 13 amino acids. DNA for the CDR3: TGTGCCAGCAGGGGGGGATCGGCGGGGACCCAGTACTTC. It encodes CASRGGSAGTQYF. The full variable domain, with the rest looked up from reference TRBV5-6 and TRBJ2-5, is DAGVTQSPTHLIKTRGQQVTLRCSPKSGHDTVSWYQQALGQGPQFIFQYYEEEERQRGNFPDRFSGHQFPNYSSELNVNALLLGDSALYLCASRGGSAGTQYFGPGTRLLVL.

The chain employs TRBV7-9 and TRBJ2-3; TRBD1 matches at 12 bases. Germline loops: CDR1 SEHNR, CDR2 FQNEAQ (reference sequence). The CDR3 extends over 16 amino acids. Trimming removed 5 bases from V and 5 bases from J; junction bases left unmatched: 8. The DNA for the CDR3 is TGTGCCAGCAGCGCTGAATGGGACAGGGGGCGAGATACGCAGTATTTT. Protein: CASSAEWDRGRDTQYF.

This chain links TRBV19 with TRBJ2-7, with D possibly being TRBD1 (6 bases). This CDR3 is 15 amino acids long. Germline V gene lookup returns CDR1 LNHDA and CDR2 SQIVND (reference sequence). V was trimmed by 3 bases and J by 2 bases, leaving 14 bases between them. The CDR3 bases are TGTGCCAGTAGTATGGGGGCCCCCGGCGCCTACGAGCAGTACTTC. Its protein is CASSMGAPGAYEQYF.

CDR3 DNA sequence: TGTGCCAGCAGTTCTGGCGGGGACAGGGTTTACGAGCAGTACTTC. Translation gives CASSSGGDRVYEQYF. V gene TRBV28 combines with J gene TRBJ2-7, with TRBD1 matching over 9 bases. V trimming: 4 bases; J trimming: 4 bases; junction bases outside the gene matches: 8. Germline-derived CDR1 and CDR2 are MDHEN and SYDVKM. The CDR3 consists of 15 residues.

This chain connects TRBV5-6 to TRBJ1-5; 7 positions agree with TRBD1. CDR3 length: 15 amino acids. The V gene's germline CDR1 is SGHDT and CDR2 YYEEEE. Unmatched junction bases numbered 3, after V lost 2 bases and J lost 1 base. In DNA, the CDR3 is TGTGCCAGCAGCTTAGGGGGCGCGAGCAATCAGCCCCAGCATTTT. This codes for CASSLGGASNQPQHF.

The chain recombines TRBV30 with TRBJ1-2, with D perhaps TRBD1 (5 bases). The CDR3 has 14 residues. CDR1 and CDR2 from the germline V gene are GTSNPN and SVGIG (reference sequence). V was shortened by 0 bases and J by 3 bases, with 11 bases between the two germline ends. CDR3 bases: TGTGCCTGGAGTGTATGGGGCTCGGACTATGGCTACACCTTC. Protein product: CAWSVWGSDYGYTF.

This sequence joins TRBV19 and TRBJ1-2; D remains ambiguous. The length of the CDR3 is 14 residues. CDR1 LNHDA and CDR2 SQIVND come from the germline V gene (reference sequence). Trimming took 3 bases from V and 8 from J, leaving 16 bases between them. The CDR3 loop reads CASSIDVPWRGYTF. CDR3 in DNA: TGTGCCAGTAGTATTGACGTCCCTTGGAGGGGCTACACCTTC.

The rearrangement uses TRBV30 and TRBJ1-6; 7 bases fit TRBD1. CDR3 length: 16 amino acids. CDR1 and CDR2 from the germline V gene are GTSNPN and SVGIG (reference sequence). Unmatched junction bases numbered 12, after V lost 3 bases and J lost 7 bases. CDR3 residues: CAWRIGGRGTNSPLHF. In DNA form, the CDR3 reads TGTGCCTGGAGAATTGGAGGCAGGGGGACGAATTCACCCCTCCACTTT.

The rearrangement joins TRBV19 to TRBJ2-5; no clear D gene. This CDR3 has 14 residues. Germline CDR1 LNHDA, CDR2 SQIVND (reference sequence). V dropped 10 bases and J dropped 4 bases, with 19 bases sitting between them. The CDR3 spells CATLPPGPTETQYF. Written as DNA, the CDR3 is TGTGCCACCCTCCCCCCAGGCCCTACAGAGACCCAGTACTTC.